This is a list of T cell receptor beta chains from one sample in a study of blood T cells in healthy people across ages. TCRdb reprocessed the 5' RACE reads via MiXCR and lists one record per CDR3 protein. The table has roughly 1,700,000 distinct CDR3 sequences, roughly 27% seen once. The sequencing sample was made of blood. These receptors were obtained from a woman aged 25 to 39 in good health. Each CDR3 is given with its conserved first and last residue. The order of the fields is clone size, J gene, D gene, V gene, CDR3 protein, CDR3 DNA. D genes are given only for firm matches. A clone size is listed for some rows: how often the clone was seen (once, few, many), or a class if it is expanded.

few,TRBJ2-7,-,TRBV28,CASSSRGLGSEQYF,TGTGCCAGCAGTTCCCGGGGGCTCGGGTCCGAGCAGTACTTC
many,TRBJ2-5,-,TRBV27,CASSSTLRGETQYF,TGTGCCAGCAGTTCCACTTTGAGGGGGGAGACCCAGTACTTC
many,TRBJ2-5,-,TRBV7-6,CASSPLGPQETQYF,TGTGCCAGCAGCCCATTGGGCCCCCAGGAGACCCAGTACTTC
many,TRBJ2-7,-,TRBV4-3,CASSRSQGNEQYF,TGCGCCAGCAGCCGAAGTCAGGGTAACGAGCAGTACTTC
few,TRBJ2-5,TRBD1,TRBV29-1,CSVYLRDRAMLEQYF,TGCAGCGTTTACCTCCGGGACAGGGCGATGTTGGAGCAGTACTTC
-,TRBJ1-2,-,TRBV7-9,CASSSQSGKAYGYTF,TGTGCCAGCAGCTCCCAATCAGGGAAGGCCTATGGCTACACCTTC
-,TRBJ1-3,-,TRBV12-3/TRBV12-4,CAWGFWGYGNTIYF,TGTGCCTGGGGGTTTTGGGGATATGGAAACACCATATATTTT
few,TRBJ2-1,-,TRBV11-2,CASSLVPGGLRNEQFF,TGTGCCAGCAGCTTAGTCCCAGGGGGGCTGAGGAATGAGCAGTTCTTC
many,TRBJ2-5,-,TRBV7-8,CASSRGRSPGEQYF,TGTGCCAGCAGCCGCGGAAGATCCCCGGGGGAGCAGTACTTC
-,TRBJ2-7,-,TRBV20-1,CSASRDPFQEQYF,TGCAGTGCTAGTCGGGACCCTTTCCAGGAGCAGTACTTC
many,TRBJ1-2,TRBD1,TRBV7-2,CASSFPGGGYGYTF,TGTGCCAGCAGCTTCCCAGGGGGCGGCTATGGCTACACCTTC
many,TRBJ2-5,-,TRBV9,CASSVDGGNQETQYF,TGTGCCAGCAGCGTAGACGGGGGCAACCAAGAGACCCAGTACTTC
-,TRBJ1-2,TRBD1,TRBV7-2,CASSDRPGGVVRGYTF,TGTGCCAGCAGCGATCGCCCAGGGGGCGTTGTGCGTGGCTACACCTTC
many,TRBJ1-2,-,TRBV20-1,CSASSGANYGYTF,TGCAGTGCTTCATCCGGGGCGAACTATGGCTACACCTTC
few,TRBJ2-5,-,TRBV7-2,CASSPGSLKTQYF,TGTGCCAGCAGCCCCGGGAGTTTAAAGACCCAGTACTTC
-,TRBJ1-3,-,TRBV20-1,CSARYSLSGNTIYF,TGCAGTGCTAGATATAGTCTCTCTGGAAACACCATATATTTT
few,TRBJ2-7,TRBD1,TRBV29-1,CSFRDRAREQYF,TGCAGCTTCCGCGACAGGGCACGCGAGCAGTACTTC
-,TRBJ1-2,-,TRBV12-3/TRBV12-4,CASSPATPRVGVNYGYTF,TGTGCCAGCAGTCCTGCCACCCCGAGGGTTGGGGTTAACTATGGCTACACCTTC
-,TRBJ2-1,-,TRBV7-2,CASSSTGSGVDEQFF,TGTGCCAGCAGCTCCACGGGGTCGGGTGTCGATGAGCAGTTCTTC
few,TRBJ2-5,TRBD2,TRBV6-4,CASEGVAGGRQETQYF,TGTGCCAGCGAGGGGGTGGCGGGGGGCCGCCAAGAGACCCAGTACTTC
-,TRBJ1-2,TRBD1,TRBV25-1,CASSGLGGTGTGVYGYTF,TGTGCCAGCAGTGGCCTGGGGGGTACAGGGACAGGGGTGTATGGCTACACCTTC
once,TRBJ2-5,TRBD2,TRBV19,CASSVVLAGVVTRYF,TGTGCCAGTAGTGTTGTTTTAGCGGGAGTTGTGACCCGGTACTTC
-,TRBJ2-7,TRBD1,TRBV20-1,CSARVPTGGTSYEQYF,TGCAGTGCTAGAGTTCCGACAGGGGGAACCTCCTACGAGCAGTACTTC
-,TRBJ2-2,-,TRBV29-1,CSVGAGANTGELFF,TGCAGCGTTGGGGCAGGAGCGAACACCGGGGAGCTGTTTTTT
-,TRBJ2-7,TRBD1,TRBV30,CAWRRPGTGEYEQYF,TGTGCCTGGAGGCGGCCCGGGACAGGGGAGTACGAGCAGTACTTC
-,TRBJ1-2,-,TRBV6-1,CASSEAPHGSLRSGGYYGYTF,TGTGCCAGCAGTGAAGCGCCTCATGGTTCTCTCAGAAGTGGGGGATATTATGGCTACACCTTC
-,TRBJ2-1,TRBD2,TRBV7-9,CASSLPPRLAGGRGEQFF,TGTGCCAGCAGCTTGCCCCCCCGACTAGCGGGGGGGCGAGGTGAGCAGTTCTTC
many,TRBJ2-7,-,TRBV11-2,CASSLESASVYEQYF,TGTGCCAGCAGCTTAGAGTCCGCTAGCGTCTACGAGCAGTACTTC
many,TRBJ2-1,-,TRBV5-1,CASSQRDTSSYNEQFF,TGCGCCAGCAGCCAGAGGGATACGAGCTCCTACAATGAGCAGTTCTTC
many,TRBJ2-3,-,TRBV14,CASSQGSLRGTDTQYF,TGTGCCAGCAGCCAAGGTTCACTAAGAGGCACAGATACGCAGTATTTT
few,TRBJ2-5,-,TRBV18,CASSPLLTGIQETQYF,TGTGCCAGCTCACCACTTTTAACAGGGATCCAAGAGACCCAGTACTTC
few,TRBJ2-1,TRBD2,TRBV30,CAPRLAESYNEQFF,TGTGCCCCCAGACTAGCGGAGTCCTACAATGAGCAGTTCTTC
-,TRBJ1-4,TRBD1,TRBV19,CASSTGQGADKLFF,TGTGCCAGTAGTACTGGACAGGGGGCTGACAAACTGTTTTTT
few,TRBJ2-1,-,TRBV5-5,CASSFSTGPKHNEQFF,TGTGCCAGCAGCTTTTCTACGGGACCGAAACACAATGAGCAGTTCTTC
few,TRBJ2-2,-,TRBV10-1,CASSVSLTRGTGELFF,TGCGCCAGCAGTGTCTCTCTAACACGAGGAACCGGGGAGCTGTTTTTT
many,TRBJ2-5,TRBD1,TRBV6-5,CASSQPGTAKETQYF,TGTGCCAGCAGCCAGCCGGGGACAGCAAAAGAGACCCAGTACTTC
-,TRBJ2-1,TRBD2,TRBV29-1,CSVEDPNRGGYNEQFF,TGCAGCGTTGAAGACCCGAACCGGGGAGGGTACAATGAGCAGTTCTTC
-,TRBJ1-1,TRBD1,TRBV29-1,CSVQGGVNTEAFF,TGCAGCGTCCAGGGGGGGGTGAACACTGAAGCTTTCTTT
few,TRBJ1-5,-,TRBV6-5,CASSYESNQPQHF,TGTGCCAGCAGTTACGAGAGCAATCAGCCCCAGCATTTT
-,TRBJ2-5,-,TRBV7-8,CASSSMRTGGFQETQYF,TGTGCCAGCAGCTCAATGCGGACAGGAGGGTTCCAAGAGACCCAGTACTTC
many,TRBJ2-3,-,TRBV10-3,CAISRTGSADTQYF,TGTGCCATCAGCAGAACAGGATCCGCAGATACGCAGTATTTT
-,TRBJ2-1,-,TRBV24-1,CATSDPGQPIPYNEQFF,TGTGCCACCAGTGACCCTGGACAGCCCATTCCCTACAATGAGCAGTTCTTC
-,TRBJ2-3,TRBD2,TRBV7-2,CASSETSGTSTDTQYF,TGTGCCAGCAGCGAGACTAGCGGGACAAGCACGGATACGCAGTATTTT
many,TRBJ1-2,-,TRBV12-3/TRBV12-4,CASSRSPNYGYTF,TGTGCCAGCAGCCGGTCCCCTAACTATGGCTACACCTTC
-,TRBJ1-2,-,TRBV20-1,CSASFSGGYTF,TGCAGTGCTAGTTTTTCGGGCGGCTACACCTTC
once,TRBJ1-2,-,TRBV20-1,CSVRDPPRDYGYTF,TGCAGTGTTAGAGATCCCCCCAGGGACTATGGCTACACCTTC
-,TRBJ2-3,-,TRBV5-1,CASSLSGPITDTQYF,TGCGCCAGCAGCTTGAGCGGGCCCATCACAGATACGCAGTATTTT
-,TRBJ2-7,TRBD2,TRBV10-1,CASSETSGSHEQYF,TGCGCCAGCAGTGAGACTAGCGGGAGCCACGAGCAGTACTTC